This section outlines one T cell receptor (beta chain) sequence together with its context. The antigen is undetermined. The sample belongs to a study of T cell repertoires in cytomegalovirus infection. Study-level information: CMV epitopes in the study were HLA-C-restricted (recently identified) and HLA-B-restricted (well studied). Evidence of both CMV infection and a matching HLA type came from public TCR beta signatures. Notes on the study in general: The cumulative frequency of public TCR beta families distinguished individuals who carried CMV together with the relevant HLA. What dominated the ex vivo response were HLA-C-restricted CMV-specific TCR beta clonotypes.

This CDR3 contains 13 residues. The germline V gene has CDR1 SGDLS and CDR2 YYNGEE. V was clipped by 3 bases and J by 5 bases, with 10 bases between them. MiXCR, applied by TCRdb to the reads, yields one record per CDR3 protein. The profile shows approximately 83,000 distinct CDR3 sequences, 20% to 30% of them singletons. This TCR derives from a human donor in good health (CMV status not recorded). Some clones in this sample may be carry-over from other donors' samples. The V call is TRBV9, the J call TRBJ2-3; D remains unclear. The sample consisted of CD8+ T cells from cultured PBMCs, taken from culture after CMV antigen stimulation. The CDR3 protein is CASSALAGDTQYF. CDR3 bases: TGTGCCAGCAGCGCCCTCGCCGGAGATACGCAGTATTTT.